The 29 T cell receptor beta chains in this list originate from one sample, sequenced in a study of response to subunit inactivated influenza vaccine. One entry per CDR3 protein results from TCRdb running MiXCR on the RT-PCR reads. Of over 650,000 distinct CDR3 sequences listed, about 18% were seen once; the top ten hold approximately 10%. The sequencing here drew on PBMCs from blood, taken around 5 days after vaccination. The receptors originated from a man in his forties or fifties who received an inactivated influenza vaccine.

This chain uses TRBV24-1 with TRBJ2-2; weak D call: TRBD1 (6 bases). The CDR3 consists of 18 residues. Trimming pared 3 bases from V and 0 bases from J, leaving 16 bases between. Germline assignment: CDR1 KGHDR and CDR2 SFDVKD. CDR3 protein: CATSDTTGTPANTGELFF. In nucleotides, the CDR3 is TGTGCCACCAGTGATACAACGGGGACACCAGCGAACACCGGGGAGCTGTTTTTT.

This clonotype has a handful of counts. The CDR3 DNA follows: TGTGCCAGCAGCGGGACTAGCGGCATTGAGCAGTTCTTC. Protein: CASSGTSGIEQFF. The chain has TRBV7-2 and TRBJ2-1; 11 bases are a match to TRBD2. V dropped 5 bases and J dropped 9; count of bases not matched to a gene: 3. CDR3 length: 13 amino acids. The germline V gene encodes CDR1 SGHTA and CDR2 FQGNSA.

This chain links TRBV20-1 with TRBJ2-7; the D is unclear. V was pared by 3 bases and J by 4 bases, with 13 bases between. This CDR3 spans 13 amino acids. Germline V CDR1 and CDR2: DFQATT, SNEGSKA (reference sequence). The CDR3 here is CSARAPPRYEQYF. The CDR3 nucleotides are TGCAGTGCTAGGGCTCCACCTAGGTACGAGCAGTACTTC.

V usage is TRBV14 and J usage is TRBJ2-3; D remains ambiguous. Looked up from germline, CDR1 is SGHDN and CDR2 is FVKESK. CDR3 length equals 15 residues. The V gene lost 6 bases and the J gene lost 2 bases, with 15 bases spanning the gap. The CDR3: CASSRRRPYTDTQYF. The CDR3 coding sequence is TGTGCCAGCAGTCGTCGACGACCATACACAGATACGCAGTATTTT.

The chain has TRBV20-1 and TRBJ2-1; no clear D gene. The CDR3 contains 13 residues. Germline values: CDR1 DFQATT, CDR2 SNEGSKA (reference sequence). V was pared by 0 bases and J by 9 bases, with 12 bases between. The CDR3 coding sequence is TGCAGTGCTAGAGATCCCGAGAAGGTTGAGCAGTTCTTC. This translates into CSARDPEKVEQFF.

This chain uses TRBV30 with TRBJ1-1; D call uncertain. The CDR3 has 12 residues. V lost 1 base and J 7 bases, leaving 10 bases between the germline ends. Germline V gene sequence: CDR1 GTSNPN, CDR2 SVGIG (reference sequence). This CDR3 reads CAWSADGFEAFF. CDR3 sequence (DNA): TGTGCCTGGAGTGCGGACGGCTTTGAAGCTTTCTTT.

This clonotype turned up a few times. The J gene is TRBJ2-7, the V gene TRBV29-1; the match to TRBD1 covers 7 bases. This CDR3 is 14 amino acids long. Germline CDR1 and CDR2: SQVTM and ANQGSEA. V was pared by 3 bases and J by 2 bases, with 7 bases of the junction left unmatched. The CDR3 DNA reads TGCAGCGTTGAGGGGATAGGGGGCGCCTACGAGCAGTACTTC. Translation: CSVEGIGGAYEQYF.

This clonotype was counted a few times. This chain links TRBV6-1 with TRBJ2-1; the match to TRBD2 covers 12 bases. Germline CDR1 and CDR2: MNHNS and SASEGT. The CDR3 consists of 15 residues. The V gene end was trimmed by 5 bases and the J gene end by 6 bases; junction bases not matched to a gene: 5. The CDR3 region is CASSKGLAGTNEQFF. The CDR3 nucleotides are TGTGCCAGCAGTAAGGGACTAGCGGGTACCAATGAGCAGTTCTTC.

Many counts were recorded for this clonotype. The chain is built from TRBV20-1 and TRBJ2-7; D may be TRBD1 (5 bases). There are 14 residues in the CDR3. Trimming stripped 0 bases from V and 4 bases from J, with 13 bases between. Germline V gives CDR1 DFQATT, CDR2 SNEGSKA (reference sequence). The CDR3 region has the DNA TGCAGTGCTAGAGATCAGGGCCAGGAGTACGAGCAGTACTTC. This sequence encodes CSARDQGQEYEQYF.

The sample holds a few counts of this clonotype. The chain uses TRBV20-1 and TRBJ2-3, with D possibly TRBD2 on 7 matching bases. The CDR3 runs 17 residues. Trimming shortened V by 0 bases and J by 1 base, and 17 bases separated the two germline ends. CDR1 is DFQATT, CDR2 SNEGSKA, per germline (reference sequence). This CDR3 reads CSARDLGGAGGTDTQYF. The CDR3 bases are TGCAGTGCTAGAGATCTGGGGGGGGCAGGGGGCACAGATACGCAGTATTTT.

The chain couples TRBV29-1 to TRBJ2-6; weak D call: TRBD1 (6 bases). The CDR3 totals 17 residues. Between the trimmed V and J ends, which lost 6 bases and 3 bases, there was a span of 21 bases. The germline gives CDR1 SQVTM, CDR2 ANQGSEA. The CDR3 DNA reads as TGCAGCGTGTTCACAGACCCAGGGGATTATGGGGCCAACGTCCTGACTTTC. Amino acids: CSVFTDPGDYGANVLTF.

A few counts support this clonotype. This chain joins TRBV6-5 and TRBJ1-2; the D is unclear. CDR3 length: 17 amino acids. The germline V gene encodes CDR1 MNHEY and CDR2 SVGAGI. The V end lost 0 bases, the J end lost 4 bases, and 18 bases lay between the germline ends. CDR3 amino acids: CASSYSSRAGYGYGYTF. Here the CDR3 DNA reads TGTGCCAGCAGTTACTCGAGCCGGGCTGGGTATGGCTATGGCTACACCTTC.

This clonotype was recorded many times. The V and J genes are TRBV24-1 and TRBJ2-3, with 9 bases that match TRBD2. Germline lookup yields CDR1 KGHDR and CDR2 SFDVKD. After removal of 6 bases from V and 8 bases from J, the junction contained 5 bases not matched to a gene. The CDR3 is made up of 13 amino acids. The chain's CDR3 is CATSRGGAGTQYF. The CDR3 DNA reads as TGTGCCACCAGTCGCGGGGGGGCAGGTACGCAGTATTTT.

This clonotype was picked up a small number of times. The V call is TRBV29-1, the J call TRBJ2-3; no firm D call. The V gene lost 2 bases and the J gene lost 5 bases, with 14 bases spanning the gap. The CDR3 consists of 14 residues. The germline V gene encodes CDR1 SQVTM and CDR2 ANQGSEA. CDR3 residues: CSVEMGRAEDTQYF. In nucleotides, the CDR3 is TGCAGCGTTGAAATGGGCAGAGCCGAAGATACGCAGTATTTT.

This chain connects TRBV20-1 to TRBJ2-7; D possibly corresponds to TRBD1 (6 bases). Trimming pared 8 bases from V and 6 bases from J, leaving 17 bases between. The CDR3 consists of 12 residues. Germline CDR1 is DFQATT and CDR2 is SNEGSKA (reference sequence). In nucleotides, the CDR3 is TGCAGTCCGCTGACAGGACCGGGCGAGCAGTACTTC. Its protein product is CSPLTGPGEQYF.

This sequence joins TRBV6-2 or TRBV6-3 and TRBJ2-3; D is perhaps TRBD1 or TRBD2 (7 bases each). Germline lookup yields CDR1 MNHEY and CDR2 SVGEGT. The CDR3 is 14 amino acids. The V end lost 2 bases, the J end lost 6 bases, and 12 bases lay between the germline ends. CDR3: CASSYAGGEDTQYF. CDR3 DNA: TGTGCCAGCAGTTACGCAGGGGGGGAGGATACGCAGTATTTT.

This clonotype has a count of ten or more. The CDR3 DNA sequence: TGCGCCAGCAGCCTCAATCCGGACGGGGGCAATGAGCAGTTCTTC. Translation gives CASSLNPDGGNEQFF. The chain employs TRBV5-1 and TRBJ2-1; D is possibly TRBD2 (6 bases). CDR1 is SGHRS, CDR2 YFSETQ, per germline. The ends were cut back, 4 bases at V and 6 bases at J, with 17 bases in the middle. This CDR3 spans 15 amino acids.

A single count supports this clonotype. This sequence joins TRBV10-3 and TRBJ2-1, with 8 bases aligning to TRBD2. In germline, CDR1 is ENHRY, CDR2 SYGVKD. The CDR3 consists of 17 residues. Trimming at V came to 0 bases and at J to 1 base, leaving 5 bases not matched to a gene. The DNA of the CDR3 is TGTGCCATCAGTGAGTCGAAGGGACTAGGGTCCTACAATGAGCAGTTCTTC. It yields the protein CAISESKGLGSYNEQFF.

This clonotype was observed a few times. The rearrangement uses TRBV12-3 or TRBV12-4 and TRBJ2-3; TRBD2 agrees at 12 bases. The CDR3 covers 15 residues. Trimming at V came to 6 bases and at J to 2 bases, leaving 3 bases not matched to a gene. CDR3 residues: CASRASGGATDTQYF. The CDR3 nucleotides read TGTGCCAGCAGGGCTAGCGGGGGGGCCACAGATACGCAGTATTTT.

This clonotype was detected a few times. CDR3 loop: CASRLRRSSYNEQFF. The CDR3, as DNA: TGTGCCAGCAGACTTCGACGGAGCTCCTACAATGAGCAGTTCTTC. This chain joins TRBV25-1 and TRBJ2-1, with D hard to call. This CDR3 region has 15 residues. Trimming shortened V by 6 bases and J by 0 bases, and 12 bases separated the two germline ends. Germline CDR1 and CDR2: MGHDK and SYGVNS. Drawing the rest from reference TRBV25-1 and TRBJ2-1, the complete variable domain is EADIYQTPRYLVIGTGKKITLECSQTMGHDKMYWYQQDPGMELHLIHYSYGVNSTEKGDLSSESTVSRIRTEHFPLTLESARPSHTSQYLCASRLRRSSYNEQFFGPGTRLTVL.

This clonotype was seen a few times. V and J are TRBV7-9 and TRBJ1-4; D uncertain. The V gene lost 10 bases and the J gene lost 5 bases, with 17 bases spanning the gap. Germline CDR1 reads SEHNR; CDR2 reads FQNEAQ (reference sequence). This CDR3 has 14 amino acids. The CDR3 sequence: CANQPLGQNEKLFF. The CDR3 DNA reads TGTGCCAACCAACCTTTAGGGCAGAATGAAAAACTGTTTTTT.

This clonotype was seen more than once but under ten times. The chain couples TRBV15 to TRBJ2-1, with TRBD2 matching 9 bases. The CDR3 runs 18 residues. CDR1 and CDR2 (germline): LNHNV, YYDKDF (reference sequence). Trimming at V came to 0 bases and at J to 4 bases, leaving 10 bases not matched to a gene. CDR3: CATSRDPPGLALYNEQFF. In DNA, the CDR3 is TGTGCCACCAGCAGAGATCCCCCGGGACTAGCATTGTACAATGAGCAGTTCTTC. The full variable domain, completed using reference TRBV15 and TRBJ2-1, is DAMVIQNPRYQVTQFGKPVTLSCSQTLNHNVMYWYQQKSSQAPKLLFHYYDKDFNNEADTPDNFQSRRPNTSFCFLDIRSPGLGDTAMYLCATSRDPPGLALYNEQFFGPGTRLTVL.

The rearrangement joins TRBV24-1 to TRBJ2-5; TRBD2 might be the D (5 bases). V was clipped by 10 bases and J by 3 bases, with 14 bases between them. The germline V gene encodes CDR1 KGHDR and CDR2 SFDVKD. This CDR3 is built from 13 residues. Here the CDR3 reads CATGGRTEETQYF. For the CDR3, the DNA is TGTGCCACAGGAGGCAGGACCGAAGAGACCCAGTACTTC.

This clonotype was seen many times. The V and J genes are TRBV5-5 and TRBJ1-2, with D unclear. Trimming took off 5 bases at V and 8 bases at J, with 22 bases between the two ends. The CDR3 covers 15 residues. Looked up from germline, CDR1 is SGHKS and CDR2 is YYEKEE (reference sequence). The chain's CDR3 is CASSSGILPLEGYTF. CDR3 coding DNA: TGTGCCAGCAGTTCTGGTATCTTACCCCTGGAGGGCTACACCTTC.

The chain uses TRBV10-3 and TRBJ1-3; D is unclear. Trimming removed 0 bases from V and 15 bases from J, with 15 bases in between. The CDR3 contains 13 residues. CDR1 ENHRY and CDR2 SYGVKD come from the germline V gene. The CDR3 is CAISESPPDGRYF. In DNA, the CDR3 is TGTGCCATCAGTGAGTCGCCTCCGGACGGACGATATTTT.

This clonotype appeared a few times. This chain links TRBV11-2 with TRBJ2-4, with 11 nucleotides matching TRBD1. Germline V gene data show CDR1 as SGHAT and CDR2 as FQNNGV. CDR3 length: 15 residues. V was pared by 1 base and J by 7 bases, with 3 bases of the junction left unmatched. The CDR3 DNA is TGTGCCAGCAGCTTAGTGGACAGGGGGCTTAACATTCAGTACTTC. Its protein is CASSLVDRGLNIQYF.

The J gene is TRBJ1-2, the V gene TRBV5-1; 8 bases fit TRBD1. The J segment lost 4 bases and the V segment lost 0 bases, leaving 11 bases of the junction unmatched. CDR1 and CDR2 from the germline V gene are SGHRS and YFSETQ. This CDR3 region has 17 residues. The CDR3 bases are TGCGCCAGCAGCTTGGCCAAAGGGACAGGCCTTTTCTATGGCTACACCTTC. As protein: CASSLAKGTGLFYGYTF. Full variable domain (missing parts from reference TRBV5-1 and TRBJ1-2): KAGVTQTPRYLIKTRGQQVTLSCSPISGHRSVSWYQQTPGQGLQFLFEYFSETQRNKGNFPGRFSGRQFSNSRSEMNVSTLELGDSALYLCASSLAKGTGLFYGYTFGSGTRLTVV.

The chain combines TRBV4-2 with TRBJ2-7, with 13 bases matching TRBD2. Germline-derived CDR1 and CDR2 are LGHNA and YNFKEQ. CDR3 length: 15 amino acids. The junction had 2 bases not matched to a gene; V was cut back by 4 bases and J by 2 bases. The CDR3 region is CASSRGLAGAYEQYF. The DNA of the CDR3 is TGTGCCAGCAGCCGAGGACTAGCGGGAGCCTACGAGCAGTACTTC.

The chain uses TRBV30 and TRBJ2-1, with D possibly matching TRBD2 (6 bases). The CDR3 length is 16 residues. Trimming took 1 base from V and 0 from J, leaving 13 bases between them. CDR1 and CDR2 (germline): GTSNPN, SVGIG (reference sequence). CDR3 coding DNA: TGTGCCTGGAGTGACCAGACTAGGAGCTCCTACAATGAGCAGTTCTTC. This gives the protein CAWSDQTRSSYNEQFF.